This T cell receptor (beta chain) originates from a study of cytomegalovirus exposure and HLA in healthy donors. The PCR used 60 Vbeta and 13 Jbeta primers. Assay: immunoSEQ multiplex PCR; the TCRdb copy retains only in-frame clones and omits some. The sample has roughly 120,000 clones, about 72% seen once. Germline values: CDR1 ENHRY, CDR2 SYGVKD. The CDR3 is 13 residues long. After removal of 6 bases from V and 6 bases from J, the junction contained 6 bases not matched to a gene. This TCR was sampled from a man between 45 and 60 years old in good health and CMV-seropositive. This rearrangement joins TRBV10-3 to TRBJ2-3; 7 bases line up with TRBD2. The sample consisted of PBMCs. The DNA for the CDR3 is TGTGCCATCAGCCCTAGCGGCCCGGATACGCAGTATTTT. It translates to CAISPSGPDTQYF.